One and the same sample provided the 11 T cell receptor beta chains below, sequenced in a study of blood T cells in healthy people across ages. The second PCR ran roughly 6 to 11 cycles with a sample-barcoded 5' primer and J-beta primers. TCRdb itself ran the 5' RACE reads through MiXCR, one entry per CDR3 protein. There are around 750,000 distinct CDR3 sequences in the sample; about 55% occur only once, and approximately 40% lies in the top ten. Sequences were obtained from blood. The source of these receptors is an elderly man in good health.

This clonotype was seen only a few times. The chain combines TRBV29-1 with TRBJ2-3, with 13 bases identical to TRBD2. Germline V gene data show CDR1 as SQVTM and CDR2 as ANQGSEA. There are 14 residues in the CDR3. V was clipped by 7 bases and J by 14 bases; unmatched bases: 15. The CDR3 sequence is CSATGLAGVRYAYF. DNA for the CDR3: TGCAGCGCTACCGGACTAGCGGGAGTTAGATACGCGTATTTT.

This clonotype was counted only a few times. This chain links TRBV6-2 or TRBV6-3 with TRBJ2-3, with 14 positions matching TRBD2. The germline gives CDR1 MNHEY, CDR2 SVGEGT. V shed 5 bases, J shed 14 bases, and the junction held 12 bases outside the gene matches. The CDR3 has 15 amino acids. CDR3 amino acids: CASSPGLAGDRYAYF. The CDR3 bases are TGTGCCAGCAGTCCGGGACTAGCGGGAGACAGATACGCGTATTTT.

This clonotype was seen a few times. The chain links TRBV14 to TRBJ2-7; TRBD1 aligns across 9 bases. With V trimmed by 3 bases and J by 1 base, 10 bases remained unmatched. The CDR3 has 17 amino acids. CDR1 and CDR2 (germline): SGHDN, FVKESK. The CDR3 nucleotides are TGTGCCAGCAGCCACCTGACAGGGGGAACTTCGTCCTACGAGCAGTACTTC. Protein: CASSHLTGGTSSYEQYF.

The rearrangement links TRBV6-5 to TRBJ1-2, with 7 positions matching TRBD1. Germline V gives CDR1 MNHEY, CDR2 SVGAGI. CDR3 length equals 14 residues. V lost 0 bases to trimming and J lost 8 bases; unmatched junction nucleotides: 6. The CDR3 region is CASSYSGSRGGYTF. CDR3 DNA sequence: TGTGCCAGCAGTTACTCGGGGAGCAGGGGGGGCTACACCTTC.

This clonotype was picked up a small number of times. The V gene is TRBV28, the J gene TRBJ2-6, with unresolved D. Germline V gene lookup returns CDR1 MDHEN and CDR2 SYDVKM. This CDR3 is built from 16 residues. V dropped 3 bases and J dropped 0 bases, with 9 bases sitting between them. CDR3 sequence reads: CASSFGDGSGANVLTF. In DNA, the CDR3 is TGTGCCAGCAGTTTCGGCGACGGCTCTGGGGCCAACGTCCTGACTTTC. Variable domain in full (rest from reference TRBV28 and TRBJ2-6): DVKVTQSSRYLVKRTGEKVFLECVQDMDHENMFWYRQDPGLGLRLIYFSYDVKMKEKGDIPEGYSVSREKKERFSLILESASTNQTSMYLCASSFGDGSGANVLTFGAGSRLTVL.

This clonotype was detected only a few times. The CDR3: CASSPRDLGYGYTF. The CDR3 region has the DNA TGTGCCAGCAGCCCAAGGGATCTAGGCTATGGCTACACCTTC. The V gene is TRBV7-8, the J gene TRBJ1-2; D is ambiguous. Trimming removed 5 bases at V and 4 bases at J, with 14 bases between. The CDR3 is made up of 14 amino acids. From germline, CDR1 is SGHVS and CDR2 FQNEAQ. The full variable domain, in which reference TRBV7-8 and TRBJ1-2 provide the parts outside the CDR3, is GAGVSQSPRYKVAKRGQDVALRCDPISGHVSLFWYQQALGQGPEFLTYFQNEAQLDKSGLPSDRFFAERPEGSVSTLKIQRTQQEDSAVYLCASSPRDLGYGYTFGSGTRLTVV.

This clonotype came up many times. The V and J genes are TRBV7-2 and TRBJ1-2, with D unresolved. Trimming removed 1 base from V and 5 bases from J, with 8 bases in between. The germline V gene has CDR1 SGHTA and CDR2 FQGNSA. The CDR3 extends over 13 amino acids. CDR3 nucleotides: TGTGCCAGCAGCTTAGGAGTCCGTTATGGCTACACCTTC. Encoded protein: CASSLGVRYGYTF.

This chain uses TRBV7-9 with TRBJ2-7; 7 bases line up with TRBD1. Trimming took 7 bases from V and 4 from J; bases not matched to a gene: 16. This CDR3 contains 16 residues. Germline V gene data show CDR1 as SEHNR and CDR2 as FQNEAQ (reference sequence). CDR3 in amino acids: CASIMTDRDTLYEQYF. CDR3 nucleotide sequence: TGTGCCAGCATAATGACCGACAGGGATACACTTTACGAGCAGTACTTC.

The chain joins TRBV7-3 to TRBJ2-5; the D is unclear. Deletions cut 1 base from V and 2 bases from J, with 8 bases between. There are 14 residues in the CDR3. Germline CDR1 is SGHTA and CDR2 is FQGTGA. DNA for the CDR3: TGTGCCAGCAGCTTAATTCCGGATCAAGAGACCCAGTACTTC. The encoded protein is CASSLIPDQETQYF.

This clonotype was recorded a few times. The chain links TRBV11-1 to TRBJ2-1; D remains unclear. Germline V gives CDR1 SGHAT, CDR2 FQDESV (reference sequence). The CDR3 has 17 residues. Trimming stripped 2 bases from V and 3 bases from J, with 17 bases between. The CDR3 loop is CASSLNSAGPYYNEQFF. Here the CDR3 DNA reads TGTGCCAGCAGCTTAAACAGTGCCGGACCCTACTACAATGAGCAGTTCTTC.

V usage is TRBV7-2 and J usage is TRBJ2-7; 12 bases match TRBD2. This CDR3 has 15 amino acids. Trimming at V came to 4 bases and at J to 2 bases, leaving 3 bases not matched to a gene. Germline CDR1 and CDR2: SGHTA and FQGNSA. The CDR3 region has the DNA TGTGCCAGCAGCTGGACTAGCGGGATAACCTACGAGCAGTACTTC. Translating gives CASSWTSGITYEQYF.